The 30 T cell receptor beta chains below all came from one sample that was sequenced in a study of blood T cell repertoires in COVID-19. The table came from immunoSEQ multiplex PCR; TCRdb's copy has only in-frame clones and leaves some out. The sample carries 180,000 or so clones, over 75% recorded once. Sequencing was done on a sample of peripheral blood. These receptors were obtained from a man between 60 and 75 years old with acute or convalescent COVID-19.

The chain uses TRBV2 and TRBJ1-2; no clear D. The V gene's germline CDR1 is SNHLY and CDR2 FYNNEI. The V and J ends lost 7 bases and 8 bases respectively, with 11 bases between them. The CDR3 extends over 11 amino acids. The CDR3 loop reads CASTDGGGYTF. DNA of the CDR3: TGTGCCAGCACAGACGGAGGGGGCTACACCTTC. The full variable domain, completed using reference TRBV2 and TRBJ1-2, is EPEVTQTPSHQVTQMGQEVILRCVPISNHLYFYWYRQILGQKVEFLVSFYNNEISEKSEIFDDQFSVERPDGSNFTLKIRSTKLEDSAMYFCASTDGGGYTFGSGTRLTVV.

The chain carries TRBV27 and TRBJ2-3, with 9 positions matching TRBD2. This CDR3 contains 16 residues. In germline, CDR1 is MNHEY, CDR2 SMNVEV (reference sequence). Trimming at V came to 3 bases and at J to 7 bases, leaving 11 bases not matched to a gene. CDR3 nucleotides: TGTGCCAGCAGTTTTAAGGCGGGAGGGCGGATGTATACGCAGTATTTT. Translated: CASSFKAGGRMYTQYF.

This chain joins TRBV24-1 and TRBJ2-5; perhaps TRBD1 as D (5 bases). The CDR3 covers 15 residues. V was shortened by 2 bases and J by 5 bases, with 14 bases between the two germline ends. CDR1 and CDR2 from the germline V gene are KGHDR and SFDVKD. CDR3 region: CATSDSTRGWETQYF. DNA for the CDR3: TGTGCCACCAGTGATTCAACAAGGGGCTGGGAGACCCAGTACTTC.

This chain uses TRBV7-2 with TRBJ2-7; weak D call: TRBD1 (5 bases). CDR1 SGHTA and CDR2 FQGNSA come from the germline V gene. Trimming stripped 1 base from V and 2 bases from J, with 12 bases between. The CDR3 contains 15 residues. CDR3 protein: CASSLVQGIAYEQYF. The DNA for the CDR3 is TGTGCCAGCAGCTTAGTTCAGGGAATCGCCTACGAGCAGTACTTC.

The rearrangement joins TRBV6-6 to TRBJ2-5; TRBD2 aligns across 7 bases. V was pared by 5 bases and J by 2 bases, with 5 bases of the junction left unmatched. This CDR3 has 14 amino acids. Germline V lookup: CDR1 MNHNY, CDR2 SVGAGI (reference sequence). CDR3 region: CASSPAGLQETQYF. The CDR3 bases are TGTGCCAGCAGTCCAGCGGGGCTACAAGAGACCCAGTACTTC.

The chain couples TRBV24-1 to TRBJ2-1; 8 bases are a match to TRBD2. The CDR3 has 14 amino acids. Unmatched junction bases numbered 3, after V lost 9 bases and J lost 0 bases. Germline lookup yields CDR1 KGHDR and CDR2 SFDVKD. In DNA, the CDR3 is TGTGCCACCTCGAGCGGGAGCTCCTACAATGAGCAGTTCTTC. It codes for CATSSGSSYNEQFF.

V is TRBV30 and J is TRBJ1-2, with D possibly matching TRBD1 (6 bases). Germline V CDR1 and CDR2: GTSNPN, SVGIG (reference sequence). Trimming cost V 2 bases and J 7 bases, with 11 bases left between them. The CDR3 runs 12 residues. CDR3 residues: CAWSQGRAGYTF. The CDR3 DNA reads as TGTGCCTGGAGTCAGGGGAGGGCTGGCTACACCTTC.

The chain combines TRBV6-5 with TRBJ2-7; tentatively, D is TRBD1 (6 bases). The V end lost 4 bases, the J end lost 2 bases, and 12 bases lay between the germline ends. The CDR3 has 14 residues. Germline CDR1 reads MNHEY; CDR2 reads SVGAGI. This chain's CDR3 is CASSSQGNPYEQYF. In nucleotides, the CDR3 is TGTGCCAGCAGTTCACAGGGAAACCCCTACGAGCAGTACTTC.

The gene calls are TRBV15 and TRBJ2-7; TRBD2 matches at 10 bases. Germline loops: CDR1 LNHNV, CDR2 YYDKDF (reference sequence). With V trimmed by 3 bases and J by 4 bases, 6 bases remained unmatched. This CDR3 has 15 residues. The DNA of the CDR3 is TGTGCCACCAGCAGGGCCGGGACTAGCGCTTACGAGCAGTACTTC. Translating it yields CATSRAGTSAYEQYF.

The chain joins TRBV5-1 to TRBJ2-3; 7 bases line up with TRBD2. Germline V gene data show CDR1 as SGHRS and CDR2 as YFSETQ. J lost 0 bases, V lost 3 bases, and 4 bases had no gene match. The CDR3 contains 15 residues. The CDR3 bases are TGCGCCAGCAGCTCCAGCGGGGCTAGCACAGATACGCAGTATTTT. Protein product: CASSSSGASTDTQYF.

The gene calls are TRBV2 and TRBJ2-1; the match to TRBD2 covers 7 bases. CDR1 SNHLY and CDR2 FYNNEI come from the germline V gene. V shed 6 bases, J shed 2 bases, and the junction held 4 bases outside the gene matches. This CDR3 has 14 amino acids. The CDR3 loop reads CASRLGGTYNEQFF. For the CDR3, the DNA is TGTGCCAGCAGACTCGGGGGGACCTACAATGAGCAGTTCTTC.

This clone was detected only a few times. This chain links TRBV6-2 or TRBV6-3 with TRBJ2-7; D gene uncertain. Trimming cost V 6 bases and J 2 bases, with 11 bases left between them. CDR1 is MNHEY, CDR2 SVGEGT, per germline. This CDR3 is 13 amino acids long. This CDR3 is CASSSHLTYEQYF. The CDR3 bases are TGTGCCAGCAGCTCCCACTTGACCTACGAGCAGTACTTC.

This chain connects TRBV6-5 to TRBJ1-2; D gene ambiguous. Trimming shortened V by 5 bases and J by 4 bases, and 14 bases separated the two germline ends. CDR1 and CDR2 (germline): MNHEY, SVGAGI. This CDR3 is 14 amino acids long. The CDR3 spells CASSPGGRGYGYTF. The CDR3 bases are TGTGCCAGCAGTCCCGGTGGGCGGGGCTATGGCTACACCTTC.

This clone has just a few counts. The CDR3 DNA reads as TGTGCCAGCAGCCCAGAGGGGACTAGCGCTTACAATGAGCAGTTCTTC. Translating it yields CASSPEGTSAYNEQFF. The chain links TRBV7-2 to TRBJ2-1; 10 bases map to TRBD2. Looked up from germline, CDR1 is SGHTA and CDR2 is FQGNSA. The CDR3 runs to 16 residues. The V and J ends lost 5 bases and 4 bases, in that order; junction bases with no gene match: 8.

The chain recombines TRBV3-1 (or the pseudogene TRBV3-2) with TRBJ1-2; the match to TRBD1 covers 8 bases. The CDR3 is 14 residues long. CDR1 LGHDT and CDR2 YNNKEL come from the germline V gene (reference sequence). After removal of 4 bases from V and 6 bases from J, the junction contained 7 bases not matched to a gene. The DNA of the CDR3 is TGTGCCAGCAGCCGAATGACAGGGGTGGATGGCTACACCTTC. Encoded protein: CASSRMTGVDGYTF.

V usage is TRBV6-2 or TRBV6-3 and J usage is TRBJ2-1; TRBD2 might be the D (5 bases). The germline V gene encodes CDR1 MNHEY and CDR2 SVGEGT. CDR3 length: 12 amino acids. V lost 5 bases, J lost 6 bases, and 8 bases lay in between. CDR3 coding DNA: TGTGCCAGCAGTACTAGTATCAATGAGCAGTTCTTC. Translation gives CASSTSINEQFF.

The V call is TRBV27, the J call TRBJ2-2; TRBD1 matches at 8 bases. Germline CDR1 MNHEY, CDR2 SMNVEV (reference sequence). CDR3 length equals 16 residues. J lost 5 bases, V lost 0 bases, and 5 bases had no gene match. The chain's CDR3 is CASSLSGTGKTGELFF. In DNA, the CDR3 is TGTGCCAGCAGTTTATCCGGGACAGGCAAAACCGGGGAGCTGTTTTTT.

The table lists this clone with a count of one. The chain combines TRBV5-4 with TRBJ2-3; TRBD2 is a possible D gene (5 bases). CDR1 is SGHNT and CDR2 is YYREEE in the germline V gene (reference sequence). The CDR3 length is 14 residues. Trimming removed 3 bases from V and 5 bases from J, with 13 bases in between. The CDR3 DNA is TGTGCCAGCAGCTCCCCAGCGGCTCAAGATACGCAGTATTTT. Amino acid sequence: CASSSPAAQDTQYF.

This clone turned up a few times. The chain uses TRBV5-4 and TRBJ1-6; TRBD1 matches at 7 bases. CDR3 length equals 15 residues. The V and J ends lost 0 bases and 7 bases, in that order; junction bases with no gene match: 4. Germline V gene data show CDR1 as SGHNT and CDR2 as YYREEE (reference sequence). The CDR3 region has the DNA TGTGCCAGCAGCTTGGCGGGGACAGCAAATTCACCCCTCCACTTT. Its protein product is CASSLAGTANSPLHF. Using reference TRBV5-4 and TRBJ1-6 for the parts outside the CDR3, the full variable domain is ETGVTQSPTHLIKTRGQQVTLRCSSQSGHNTVSWYQQALGQGPQFIFQYYREEENGRGNFPPRFSGLQFPNYSSELNVNALELDDSALYLCASSLAGTANSPLHFGNGTRLTVT.

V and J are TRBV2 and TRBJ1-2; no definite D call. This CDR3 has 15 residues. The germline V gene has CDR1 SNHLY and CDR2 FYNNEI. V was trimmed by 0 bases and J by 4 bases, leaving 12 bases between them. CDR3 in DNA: TGTGCCAGCAGTGAAGCGCTTGGGAGGAGCTATGGCTACACCTTC. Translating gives CASSEALGRSYGYTF.

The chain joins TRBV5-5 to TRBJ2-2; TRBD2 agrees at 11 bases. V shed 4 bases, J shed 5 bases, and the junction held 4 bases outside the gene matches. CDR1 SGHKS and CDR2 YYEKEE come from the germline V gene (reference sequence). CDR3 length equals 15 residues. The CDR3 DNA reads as TGTGCCAGCAGCCTAGCGGGAGGACGGACCGGGGAGCTGTTTTTT. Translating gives CASSLAGGRTGELFF.

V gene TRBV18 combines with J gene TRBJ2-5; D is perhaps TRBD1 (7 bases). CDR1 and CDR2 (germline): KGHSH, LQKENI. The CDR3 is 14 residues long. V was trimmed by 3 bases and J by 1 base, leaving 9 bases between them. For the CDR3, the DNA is TGTGCCAGCTCACCTCAGGGGGGCCAAGAGACCCAGTACTTC. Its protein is CASSPQGGQETQYF. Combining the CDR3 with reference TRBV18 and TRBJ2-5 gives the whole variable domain NAGVMQNPRHLVRRRGQEARLRCSPMKGHSHVYWYRQLPEEGLKFMVYLQKENIIDESGMPKERFSAEFPKEGPSILRIQQVVRGDSAAYFCASSPQGGQETQYFGPGTRLLVL.

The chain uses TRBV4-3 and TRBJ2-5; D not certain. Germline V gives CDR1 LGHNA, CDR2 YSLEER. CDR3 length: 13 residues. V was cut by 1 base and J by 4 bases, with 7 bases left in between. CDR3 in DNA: TGCGCCAGCAGCCAAGGTGCAGGAGAGACCCAGTACTTC. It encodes CASSQGAGETQYF.

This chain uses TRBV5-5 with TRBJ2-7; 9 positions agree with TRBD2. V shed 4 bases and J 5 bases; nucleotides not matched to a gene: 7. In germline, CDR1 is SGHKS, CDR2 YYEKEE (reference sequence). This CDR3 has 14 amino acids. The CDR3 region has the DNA TGTGCCAGCAGCGGTAGCGGGAGTAGGAACGAGCAGTACTTC. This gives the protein CASSGSGSRNEQYF.

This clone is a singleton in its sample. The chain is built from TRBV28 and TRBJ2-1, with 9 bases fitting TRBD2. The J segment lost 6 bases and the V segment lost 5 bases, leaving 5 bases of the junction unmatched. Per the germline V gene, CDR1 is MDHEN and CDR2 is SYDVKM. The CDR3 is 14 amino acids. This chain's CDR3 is CASSGGLAGNEQFF. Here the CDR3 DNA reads TGTGCCAGCAGTGGGGGACTAGCCGGCAATGAGCAGTTCTTC.

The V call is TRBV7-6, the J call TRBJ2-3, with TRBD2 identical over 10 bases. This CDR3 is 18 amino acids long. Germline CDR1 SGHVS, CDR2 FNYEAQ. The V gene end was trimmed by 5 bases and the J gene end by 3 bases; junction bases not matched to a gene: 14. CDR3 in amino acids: CASSARAGGPLSTDTQYF. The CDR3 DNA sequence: TGTGCCAGCAGCGCCAGAGCGGGAGGGCCTCTAAGTACAGATACGCAGTATTTT.

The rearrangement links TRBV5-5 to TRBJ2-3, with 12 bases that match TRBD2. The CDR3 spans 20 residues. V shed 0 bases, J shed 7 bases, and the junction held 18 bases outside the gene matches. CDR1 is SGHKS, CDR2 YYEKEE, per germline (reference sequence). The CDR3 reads CASSLVPGAELAGGRYTQYF. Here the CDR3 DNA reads TGTGCCAGCAGCTTGGTACCGGGGGCCGAGCTAGCGGGAGGGCGGTATACGCAGTATTTT.

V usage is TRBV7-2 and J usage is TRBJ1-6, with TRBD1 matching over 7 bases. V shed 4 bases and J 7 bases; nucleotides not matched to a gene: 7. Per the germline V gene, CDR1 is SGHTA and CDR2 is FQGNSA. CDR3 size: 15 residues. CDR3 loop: CASSSKTGSNSPLHF. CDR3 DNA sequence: TGTGCCAGCAGCTCAAAGACAGGGTCGAATTCACCCCTCCACTTT.

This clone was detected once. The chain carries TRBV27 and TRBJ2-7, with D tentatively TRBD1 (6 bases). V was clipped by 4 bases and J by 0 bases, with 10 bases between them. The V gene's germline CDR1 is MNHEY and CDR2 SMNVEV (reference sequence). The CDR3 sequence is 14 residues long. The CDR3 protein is CASSWKGDSYEQYF. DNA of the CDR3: TGTGCCAGCAGTTGGAAGGGGGACTCCTACGAGCAGTACTTC.

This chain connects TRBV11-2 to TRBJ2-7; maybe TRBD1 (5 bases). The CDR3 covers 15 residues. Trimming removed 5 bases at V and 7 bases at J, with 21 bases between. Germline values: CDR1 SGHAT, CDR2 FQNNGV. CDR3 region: CASSPKDNYMREQYF. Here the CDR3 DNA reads TGTGCCAGCAGCCCTAAGGACAACTATATGAGGGAGCAGTACTTC.